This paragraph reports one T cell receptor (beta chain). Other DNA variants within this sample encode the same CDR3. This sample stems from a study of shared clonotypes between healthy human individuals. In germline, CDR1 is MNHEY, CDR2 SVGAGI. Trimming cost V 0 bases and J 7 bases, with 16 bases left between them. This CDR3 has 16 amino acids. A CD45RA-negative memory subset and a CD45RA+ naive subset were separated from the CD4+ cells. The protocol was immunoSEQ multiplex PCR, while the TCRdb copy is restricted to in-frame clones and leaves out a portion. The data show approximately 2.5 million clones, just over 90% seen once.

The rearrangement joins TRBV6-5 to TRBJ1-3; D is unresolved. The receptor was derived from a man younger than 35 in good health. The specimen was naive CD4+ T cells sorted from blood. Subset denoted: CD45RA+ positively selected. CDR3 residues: CASSYSRQTPGNTIYF. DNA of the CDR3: TGTGCCAGCAGTTACTCCCGGCAAACCCCCGGGAACACCATATATTTT.